What follows is one TCR beta chain and its context. This sample stems from a study of CD8 T cells in Susac syndrome. Random hexamers served to reverse transcribe about 0.5 to 1 ug RNA. TCRdb analysed the immunoSEQ multiplex PCR reads with MiXCR anew, one entry per CDR3 protein. The top ten hold around 0.09% of the sample, which has around 200,000 distinct CDR3 sequences, almost 96% seen once. The CDR3 consists of 15 residues. Trimming at V came to 5 bases and at J to 4 bases, leaving 1 base not matched to a gene. Per germline, CDR1 LGHDT and CDR2 YNNKEL (reference sequence). This TCR came from a human donor with multiple sclerosis. Sequencing used CD4+ T cells from PBMCs. The chain employs TRBV3-1 and TRBJ2-1, with 14 nucleotides matching TRBD2. The CDR3 region has the DNA TGTGCCAGCAGCTGGACTAGCGGGGGGTACAATGAGCAGTTCTTC. The encoded protein is CASSWTSGGYNEQFF.